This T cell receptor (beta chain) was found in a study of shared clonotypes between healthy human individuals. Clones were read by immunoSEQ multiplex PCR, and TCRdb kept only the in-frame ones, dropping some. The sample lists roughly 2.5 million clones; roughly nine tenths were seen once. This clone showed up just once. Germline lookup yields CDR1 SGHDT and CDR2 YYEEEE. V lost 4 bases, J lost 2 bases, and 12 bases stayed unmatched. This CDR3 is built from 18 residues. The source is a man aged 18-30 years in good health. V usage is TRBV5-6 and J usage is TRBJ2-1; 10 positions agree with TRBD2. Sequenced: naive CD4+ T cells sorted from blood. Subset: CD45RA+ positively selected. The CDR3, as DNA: TGTGCCAGCAGCCCGGGGTCTAGCGGGAGATGGGCCTACAATGAGCAGTTCTTC. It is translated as CASSPGSSGRWAYNEQFF.